The entry below describes one TCR beta chain. It was with 60 Vbeta and 13 Jbeta primers that the PCR ran. Assay used: immunoSEQ multiplex PCR; TCRdb lists only in-frame clones, some missing. The table records 100,000 to 150,000 clones, 74% of them present only once. These data are taken from a study of cytomegalovirus exposure and HLA in healthy donors. This clonotype was sampled from a woman between 45 and 65 years old in good health and CMV-seropositive. Sample: PBMCs.

CDR3 sequence reads: CASRGQGANNSPLHF. CDR3 DNA sequence: TGTGCCAGCAGGGGACAGGGGGCCAATAATTCACCCCTCCACTTT. The J gene is TRBJ1-6, the V gene TRBV5-6; 12 bases agree with TRBD1. J gave up 5 bases and V 5 bases, and 2 bases lay outside the gene matches. Germline V gene lookup returns CDR1 SGHDT and CDR2 YYEEEE. This CDR3 has 15 amino acids.